The entry that follows covers one T cell receptor (beta chain) sequence. The CDR3 covers 16 residues. CDR1 and CDR2 from the germline V gene are SNHLY and FYNNEI. Unmatched junction bases numbered 9, after V lost 6 bases and J lost 5 bases. These data come from a study of blood T cell repertoires in COVID-19. Study overall: Italy, Spain and the United States were the sources of the convalescent and acute COVID-19 samples. Sources were T cells, B-cell-depleted T cells, or PBMCs; the material itself was cDNA or gDNA.

Original methodology: Amplification of reference gene primers was used by the study to estimate nucleated cell counts. The data were produced by immunoSEQ multiplex PCR, yet TCRdb's version contains in-frame clones alone and is incomplete. For V, J and clone size, that table is used; D and trimming come from the DNA. The sample yields 80,000 to 100,000 clones, 80% seen once. Input material: peripheral blood. This sequence originates from a woman in her seventies with acute or convalescent COVID-19. The chain carries TRBV2 and TRBJ2-2; 10 positions agree with TRBD2. For the CDR3, the DNA is TGTGCCAGCAGAGACGCTAGCGGGAGTCTTACCGGGGAGCTGTTTTTT. It specifies CASRDASGSLTGELFF.